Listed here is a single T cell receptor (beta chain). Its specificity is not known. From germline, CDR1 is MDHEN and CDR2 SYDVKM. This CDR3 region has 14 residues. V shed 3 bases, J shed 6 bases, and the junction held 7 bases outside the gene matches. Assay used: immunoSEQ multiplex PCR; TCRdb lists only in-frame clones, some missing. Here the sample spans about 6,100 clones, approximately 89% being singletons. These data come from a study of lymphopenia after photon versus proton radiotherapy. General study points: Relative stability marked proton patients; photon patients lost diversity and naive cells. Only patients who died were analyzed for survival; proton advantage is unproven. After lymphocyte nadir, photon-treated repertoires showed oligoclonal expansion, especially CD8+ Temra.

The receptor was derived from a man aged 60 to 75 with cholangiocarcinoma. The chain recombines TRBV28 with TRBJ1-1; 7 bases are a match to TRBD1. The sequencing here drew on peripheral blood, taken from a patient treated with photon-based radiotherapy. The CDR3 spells CASSLSTGDPEAFF. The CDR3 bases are TGTGCCAGCAGTTTGTCCACAGGGGACCCTGAAGCTTTCTTT.